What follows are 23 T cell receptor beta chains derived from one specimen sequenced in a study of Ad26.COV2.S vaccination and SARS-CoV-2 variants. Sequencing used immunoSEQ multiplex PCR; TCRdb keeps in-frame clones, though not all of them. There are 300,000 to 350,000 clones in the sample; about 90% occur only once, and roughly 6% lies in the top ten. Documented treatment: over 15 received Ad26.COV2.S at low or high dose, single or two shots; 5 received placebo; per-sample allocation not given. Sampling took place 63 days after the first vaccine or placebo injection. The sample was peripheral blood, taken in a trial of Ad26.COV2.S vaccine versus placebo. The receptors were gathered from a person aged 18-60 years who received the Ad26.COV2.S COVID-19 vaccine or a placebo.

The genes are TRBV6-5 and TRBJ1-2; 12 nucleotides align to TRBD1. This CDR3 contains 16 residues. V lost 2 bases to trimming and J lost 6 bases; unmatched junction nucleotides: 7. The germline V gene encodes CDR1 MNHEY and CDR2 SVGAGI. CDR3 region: CASSYRPGTGGDGYTF. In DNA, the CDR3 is TGTGCCAGCAGTTACCGTCCCGGGACAGGGGGCGATGGCTACACCTTC.

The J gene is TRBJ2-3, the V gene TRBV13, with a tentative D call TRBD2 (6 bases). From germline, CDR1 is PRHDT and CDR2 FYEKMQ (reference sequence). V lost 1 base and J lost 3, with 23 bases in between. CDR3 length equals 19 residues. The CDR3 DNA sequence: TGTGCCAGCAGCTTAGCCCCGGGACTCCCGTTAACTCGAACAGATACGCAGTATTTT. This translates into CASSLAPGLPLTRTDTQYF.

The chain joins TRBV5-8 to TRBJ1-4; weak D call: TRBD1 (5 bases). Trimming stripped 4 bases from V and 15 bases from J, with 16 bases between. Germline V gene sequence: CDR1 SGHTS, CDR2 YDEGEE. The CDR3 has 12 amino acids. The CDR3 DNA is TGTGCCAGCAGCCCCCGGGACCCCGCGGTGTTTTTT. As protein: CASSPRDPAVFF.

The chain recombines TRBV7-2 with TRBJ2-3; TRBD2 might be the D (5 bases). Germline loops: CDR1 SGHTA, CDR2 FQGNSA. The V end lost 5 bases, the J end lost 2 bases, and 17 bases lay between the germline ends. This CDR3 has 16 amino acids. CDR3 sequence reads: CASSPGGPLSTDTQYF. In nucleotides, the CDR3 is TGTGCCAGCAGCCCTGGAGGTCCCCTCTCCACAGATACGCAGTATTTT.

CDR3 residues: CASSSGLNTGELFF. The DNA for the CDR3 is TGTGCCAGCAGTTCTGGCCTGAACACCGGGGAGCTGTTTTTT. This chain uses TRBV6-5 with TRBJ2-2; D unresolved. The CDR3 is 14 residues long. The V gene's germline CDR1 is MNHEY and CDR2 SVGAGI. Trimming took 4 bases from V and 1 from J, leaving 7 bases between them.

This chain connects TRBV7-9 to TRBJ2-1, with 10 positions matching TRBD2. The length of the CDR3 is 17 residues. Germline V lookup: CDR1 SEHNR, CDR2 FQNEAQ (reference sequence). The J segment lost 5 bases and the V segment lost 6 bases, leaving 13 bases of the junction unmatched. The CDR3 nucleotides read TGTGCCAGCAGTTTTCTGGGGTCTAGCGGGGGTCACAATGAGCAGTTCTTC. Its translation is CASSFLGSSGGHNEQFF.

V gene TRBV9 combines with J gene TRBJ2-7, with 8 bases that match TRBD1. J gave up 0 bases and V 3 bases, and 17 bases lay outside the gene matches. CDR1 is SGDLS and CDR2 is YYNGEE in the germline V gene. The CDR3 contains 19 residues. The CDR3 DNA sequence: TGTGCCAGCAGCGAAAGGGACAGGTTTACATCCTCGAGCTCCTACGAGCAGTACGTC. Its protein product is CASSERDRFTSSSSYEQYV.

The CDR3 is CASSQDWTGDEAFF. The DNA of the CDR3 is TGCGCCAGCAGCCAAGATTGGACAGGGGATGAAGCTTTCTTT. The chain combines TRBV4-3 with TRBJ1-1; 9 bases match TRBD1. J lost 7 bases, V lost 0 bases, and 3 bases had no gene match. This CDR3 is built from 14 residues. In germline, CDR1 is LGHNA, CDR2 YSLEER.

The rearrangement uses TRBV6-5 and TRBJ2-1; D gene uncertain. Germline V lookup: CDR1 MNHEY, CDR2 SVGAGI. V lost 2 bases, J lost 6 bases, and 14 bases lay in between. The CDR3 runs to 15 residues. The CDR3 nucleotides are TGTGCCAGCAGTTACGGTTTTGCAGGCCCCAATGAGCAGTTCTTC. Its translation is CASSYGFAGPNEQFF.

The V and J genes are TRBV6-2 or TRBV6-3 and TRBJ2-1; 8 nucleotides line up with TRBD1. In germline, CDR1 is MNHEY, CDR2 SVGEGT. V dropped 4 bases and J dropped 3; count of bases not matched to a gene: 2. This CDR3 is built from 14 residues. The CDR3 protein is CASSWTGSYNEQFF. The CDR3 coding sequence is TGTGCCAGCAGTTGGACAGGGAGCTACAATGAGCAGTTCTTC.

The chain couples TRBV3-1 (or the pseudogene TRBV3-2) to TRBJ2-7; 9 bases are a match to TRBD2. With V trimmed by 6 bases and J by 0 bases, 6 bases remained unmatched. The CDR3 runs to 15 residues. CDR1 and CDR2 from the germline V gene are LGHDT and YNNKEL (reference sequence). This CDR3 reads CASRNSGGRSYEQYF. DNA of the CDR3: TGTGCCAGCAGAAATAGCGGGGGCCGCTCCTACGAGCAGTACTTC.

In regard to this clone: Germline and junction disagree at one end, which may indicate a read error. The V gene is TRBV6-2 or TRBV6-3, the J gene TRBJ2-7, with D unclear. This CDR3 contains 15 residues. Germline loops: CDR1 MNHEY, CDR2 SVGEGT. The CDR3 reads CASSHSSPESDEQYF. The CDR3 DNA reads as TGTGCCAGCAGTCACTCGTCCCCCGAGTCCGACGAGCAGTACTTC.

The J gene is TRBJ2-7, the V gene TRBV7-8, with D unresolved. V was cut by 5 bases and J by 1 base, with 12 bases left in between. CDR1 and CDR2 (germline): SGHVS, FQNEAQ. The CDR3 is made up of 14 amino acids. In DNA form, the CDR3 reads TGTGCCAGCAGCCTCAGTCCAGATTCCTACGAGCAGTACTTC. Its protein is CASSLSPDSYEQYF. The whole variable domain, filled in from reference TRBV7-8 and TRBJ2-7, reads GAGVSQSPRYKVAKRGQDVALRCDPISGHVSLFWYQQALGQGPEFLTYFQNEAQLDKSGLPSDRFFAERPEGSVSTLKIQRTQQEDSAVYLCASSLSPDSYEQYFGPGTRLTVT.

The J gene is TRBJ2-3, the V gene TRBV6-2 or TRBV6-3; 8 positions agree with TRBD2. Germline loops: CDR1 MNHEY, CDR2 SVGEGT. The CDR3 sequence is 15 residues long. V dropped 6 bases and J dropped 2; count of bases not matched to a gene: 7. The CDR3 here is CASSRQGLATDTQYF. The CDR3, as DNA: TGTGCCAGCAGCCGACAAGGACTAGCCACAGATACGCAGTATTTT.

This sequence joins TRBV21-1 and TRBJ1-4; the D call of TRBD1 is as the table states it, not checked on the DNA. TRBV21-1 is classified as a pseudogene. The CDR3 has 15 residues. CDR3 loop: CASSDKYPHNEKLFF. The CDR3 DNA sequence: TGTGCCAGCAGTGACAAGTACCCCCACAATGAAAAACTGTTTTTT.

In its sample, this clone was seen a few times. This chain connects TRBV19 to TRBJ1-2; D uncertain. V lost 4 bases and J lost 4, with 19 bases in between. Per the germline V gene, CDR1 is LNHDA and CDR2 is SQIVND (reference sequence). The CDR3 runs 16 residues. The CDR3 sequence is CASSKGPGVDGYGYTF. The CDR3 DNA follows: TGTGCCAGTAGTAAAGGTCCCGGGGTTGACGGCTATGGCTACACCTTC. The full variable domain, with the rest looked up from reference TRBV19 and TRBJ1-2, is DGGITQSPKYLFRKEGQNVTLSCEQNLNHDAMYWYRQDPGQGLRLIYYSQIVNDFQKGDIAEGYSVSREKKESFPLTVTSAQKNPTAFYLCASSKGPGVDGYGYTFGSGTRLTVV.

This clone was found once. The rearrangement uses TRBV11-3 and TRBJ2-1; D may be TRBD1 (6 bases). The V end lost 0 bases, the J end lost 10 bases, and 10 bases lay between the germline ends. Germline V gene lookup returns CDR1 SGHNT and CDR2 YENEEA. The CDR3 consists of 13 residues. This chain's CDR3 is CASSLEGAYEQFF. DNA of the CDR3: TGTGCCAGCAGCTTAGAGGGGGCCTACGAGCAGTTCTTC.

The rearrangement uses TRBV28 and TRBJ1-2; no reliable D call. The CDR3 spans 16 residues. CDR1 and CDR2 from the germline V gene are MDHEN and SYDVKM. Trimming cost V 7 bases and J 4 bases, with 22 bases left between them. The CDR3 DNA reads TGTGCCAGCACACCTAATGGAGTGGTCCCCGCCTATGGCTACACCTTC. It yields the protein CASTPNGVVPAYGYTF.

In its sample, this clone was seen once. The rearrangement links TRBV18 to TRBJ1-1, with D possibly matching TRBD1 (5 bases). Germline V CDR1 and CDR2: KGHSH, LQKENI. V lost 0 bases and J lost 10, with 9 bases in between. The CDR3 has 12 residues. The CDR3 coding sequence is TGTGCCAGCTCACCACCGTTGGGGGGAGCTTTCTTT. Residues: CASSPPLGGAFF.

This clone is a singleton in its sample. CDR3 nucleotide sequence: TGTGCCAGCCTCTCCGGCCCGGGGTCTAGCACAGATACGCAGTATTTT. Its translation is CASLSGPGSSTDTQYF. This chain joins TRBV7-2 and TRBJ2-3; D possibly corresponds to TRBD2 (5 bases). The germline V and J ends were trimmed by 8 bases and 0 bases, with 18 bases remaining between them. There are 16 residues in the CDR3. Germline V gene lookup returns CDR1 SGHTA and CDR2 FQGNSA.

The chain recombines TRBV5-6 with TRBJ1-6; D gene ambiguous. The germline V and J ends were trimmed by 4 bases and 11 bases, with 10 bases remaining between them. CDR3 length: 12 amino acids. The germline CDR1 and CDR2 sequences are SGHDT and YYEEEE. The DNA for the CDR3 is TGTGCCAGCAGCGCATTAAGGGCACCCCTCCACTTT. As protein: CASSALRAPLHF. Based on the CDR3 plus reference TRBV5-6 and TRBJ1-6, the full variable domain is DAGVTQSPTHLIKTRGQQVTLRCSPKSGHDTVSWYQQALGQGPQFIFQYYEEEERQRGNFPDRFSGHQFPNYSSELNVNALLLGDSALYLCASSALRAPLHFGNGTRLTVT.

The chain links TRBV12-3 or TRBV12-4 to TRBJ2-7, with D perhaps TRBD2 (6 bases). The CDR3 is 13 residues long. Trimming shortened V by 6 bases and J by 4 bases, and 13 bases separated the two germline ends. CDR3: CASSWTGGYEQYF. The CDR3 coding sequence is TGTGCCAGCAGCTGGACCGGGGGATACGAGCAGTACTTC.

CDR3 coding DNA: TGTGCCAGCAGCTTAATGGAGGGGCAGCCCCAGCATTTT. Its translation: CASSLMEGQPQHF. The rearrangement uses TRBV7-9 and TRBJ1-5; D perhaps matches TRBD1 (5 bases). This CDR3 spans 13 amino acids. With 2 bases removed from V and 7 bases from J, the gap between germline ends came to 9 bases. Germline V gene data show CDR1 as SEHNR and CDR2 as FQNEAQ (reference sequence).